Listed here are 18 T cell receptor beta chains from one sample, sequenced in a study of long-term antiretroviral therapy in people with HIV. The immunoSEQ assay was v3.0, run at survey level. The assay was immunoSEQ multiplex PCR, and TCRdb's table has in-frame clones only and misses some. The sample gives about 16,000 clones, approximately 84% of which show up once; 13% to 15% is in the top ten. The sample here was unsorted PBMCs, taken about 1.2 years before starting antiretroviral therapy. The receptors shown here come from a man aged 30 to 39 with HIV.

DNA of the CDR3: TGTGCCAGCAGGGGTAGGGGAGGGCCGTCCTACGAGCAGTACTTC. As protein: CASRGRGGPSYEQYF. The chain couples TRBV5-6 to TRBJ2-7; 7 bases are a match to TRBD2. The germline gives CDR1 SGHDT, CDR2 YYEEEE. The CDR3 extends over 15 amino acids. J was trimmed by 1 base and V by 5 bases; bases with no gene match: 9.

V usage is TRBV5-6 and J usage is TRBJ2-7; weak D call: TRBD1 (6 bases). The V end was cut by 4 bases, the J end by 2 bases, with 13 bases between. CDR3 length: 14 residues. Germline V gene data show CDR1 as SGHDT and CDR2 as YYEEEE. CDR3 DNA sequence: TGTGCCAGCAGCGGGGGACACGGAACCTACGAGCAGTACTTC. Translated, it gives CASSGGHGTYEQYF.

This clone is deemed medium-sized (0.01 to 0.1%). The V call is TRBV4-3, the J call TRBJ2-7; the D gene is possibly TRBD1 (6 bases). The length of the CDR3 is 15 residues. V was shortened by 2 bases and J by 3 bases, with 14 bases between the two germline ends. Germline V lookup: CDR1 LGHNA, CDR2 YSLEER. CDR3 sequence (DNA): TGCGCCAGCAGCCAAAACCCCGGGACAAGCTACGAGCAGTACTTC. It translates to CASSQNPGTSYEQYF.

V and J are TRBV5-1 and TRBJ2-3; D might be TRBD1 (5 bases). V dropped 0 bases and J dropped 4 bases, with 12 bases sitting between them. The CDR3 is made up of 15 amino acids. CDR1 and CDR2 from the germline V gene are SGHRS and YFSETQ. The CDR3 loop reads CASSLDPGASDTQYF. CDR3 coding DNA: TGCGCCAGCAGCTTGGACCCTGGGGCGTCAGATACGCAGTATTTT.

CDR3 residues: CASSPGQGEADEQYF. The CDR3, as DNA: TGTGCCAGCAGCCCGGGACAGGGGGAAGCGGACGAGCAGTACTTC. The chain uses TRBV11-1 and TRBJ2-7; 11 nucleotides line up with TRBD1. Germline-derived CDR1 and CDR2 are SGHAT and FQDESV (reference sequence). This CDR3 region has 15 residues. J was trimmed by 5 bases and V by 5 bases; bases with no gene match: 8. The full variable domain, its missing parts supplied by reference TRBV11-1 and TRBJ2-7, is EAEVAQSPRYKITEKSQAVAFWCDPISGHATLYWYRQILGQGPELLVQFQDESVVDDSQLPKDRFSAERLKGVDSTLKIQPAELGDSAMYLCASSPGQGEADEQYFGPGTRLTVT.

This sequence joins TRBV6-1 and TRBJ2-2; the D gene is possibly TRBD2 (6 bases). With 7 bases removed from V and 1 base from J, the gap between germline ends came to 10 bases. Germline V gives CDR1 MNHNS, CDR2 SASEGT. The CDR3 is 14 residues long. The CDR3: CASTPRENTGELFF. In DNA form, the CDR3 reads TGTGCCAGCACCCCGCGGGAGAACACCGGGGAGCTGTTTTTT.

This chain connects TRBV27 to TRBJ2-2; the match to TRBD2 covers 10 bases. This CDR3 contains 20 residues. Germline V gene lookup returns CDR1 MNHEY and CDR2 SMNVEV (reference sequence). The junction had 17 bases not matched to a gene; V was cut back by 3 bases and J by 4 bases. The CDR3, as DNA: TGTGCCAGCAGTTTTAAGCCAAGCAAGCGGGGGGGCCTAGGCACCGGGGAGCTGTTTTTT. Its protein product is CASSFKPSKRGGLGTGELFF.

The V and J genes are TRBV19 and TRBJ2-3; 7 positions agree with TRBD1. Per germline, CDR1 LNHDA and CDR2 SQIVND (reference sequence). Germline trimming cut 7 bases from V and 1 base from J; bases unmatched to any gene: 8. CDR3 size: 15 residues. CDR3 sequence: CASTSGTVGTDTQYF. The CDR3 bases are TGTGCCAGTACATCCGGGACAGTGGGCACAGATACGCAGTATTTT. The entire variable domain, with the rest obtained from reference TRBV19 and TRBJ2-3, is as follows: DGGITQSPKYLFRKEGQNVTLSCEQNLNHDAMYWYRQDPGQGLRLIYYSQIVNDFQKGDIAEGYSVSREKKESFPLTVTSAQKNPTAFYLCASTSGTVGTDTQYFGPGTRLTVL.

The chain recombines TRBV13 with TRBJ2-7; TRBD1 is a possible D gene (8 bases). The V end was cut by 5 bases, the J end by 6 bases, with 20 bases between. CDR1 and CDR2 (germline): PRHDT, FYEKMQ (reference sequence). The CDR3 consists of 15 residues. The CDR3 here is CASSPRQGAGAEQYF. The CDR3 nucleotides are TGTGCCAGCAGCCCCCGTCAGGGGGCGGGGGCCGAGCAGTACTTC.

This clone came up a few times. The J gene is TRBJ1-2, the V gene TRBV30, with 9 nucleotides matching TRBD1. Germline CDR1 is GTSNPN and CDR2 is SVGIG (reference sequence). CDR3 size: 15 residues. The J segment lost 3 bases and the V segment lost 2 bases, leaving 7 bases of the junction unmatched. The CDR3 reads CAWSSTGGADYGYTF. Written as DNA, the CDR3 is TGTGCCTGGAGTTCAACAGGGGGCGCAGACTATGGCTACACCTTC. The full variable domain, in which reference TRBV30 and TRBJ1-2 provide the parts outside the CDR3, is SQTIHQWPATLVQPVGSPLSLECTVEGTSNPNLYWYRQAAGRGLQLLFYSVGIGQISSEVPQNLSASRPQDRQFILSSKKLLLSDSGFYLCAWSSTGGADYGYTFGSGTRLTVV.

V gene TRBV5-1 combines with J gene TRBJ2-7, with a weak D call TRBD2 (6 bases). The CDR3 loop spans 15 amino acids. Per germline, CDR1 SGHRS and CDR2 YFSETQ. V dropped 3 bases and J dropped 2 bases, with 15 bases sitting between them. CDR3 in DNA: TGCGCCAGCAGCTCCTACCCCAGCGGGCCCTACGAGCAGTACTTC. Residues: CASSSYPSGPYEQYF. Filled out from reference TRBV5-1 and TRBJ2-7, the complete variable domain reads KAGVTQTPRYLIKTRGQQVTLSCSPISGHRSVSWYQQTPGQGLQFLFEYFSETQRNKGNFPGRFSGRQFSNSRSEMNVSTLELGDSALYLCASSSYPSGPYEQYFGPGTRLTVT.

This clone appeared a single time. The V call is TRBV6-5, the J call TRBJ1-4; the match to TRBD1 covers 7 bases. V lost 2 bases and J lost 3; bases outside the gene matches: 3. The CDR3 is 15 residues long. CDR1 and CDR2 from the germline V gene are MNHEY and SVGAGI. The CDR3 coding sequence is TGTGCCAGCAGTTACATGGGACAGCCTAATGAAAAACTGTTTTTT. It translates to CASSYMGQPNEKLFF.

As concerns this clone: The junction differs from germline at one of its ends, possibly a read error. This sequence joins TRBV15 and TRBJ2-3, with 10 bases identical to TRBD1. Germline loops: CDR1 LNHNV, CDR2 YYDKDF (reference sequence). The CDR3 contains 17 residues. The chain's CDR3 is CATSSRTGGFRTDTQYF. The CDR3 bases are TGTGCTACCAGCAGTCGGACAGGGGGTTTCCGCACAGATACGCAGTATTTT.

This clone was detected only once. This rearrangement joins TRBV27 to TRBJ2-1; 9 bases fit TRBD2. V shed 1 base and J 2 bases; nucleotides not matched to a gene: 6. This CDR3 has 17 residues. The V gene's germline CDR1 is MNHEY and CDR2 SMNVEV (reference sequence). The CDR3 sequence: CASSLLGSGSPYNEQFF. The CDR3, as DNA: TGTGCCAGCAGTTTATTAGGTAGCGGGAGCCCCTACAATGAGCAGTTCTTC.

The chain uses TRBV7-8 and TRBJ2-2; tentative D call: TRBD1 (6 bases). The germline CDR1 and CDR2 sequences are SGHVS and FQNEAQ. The CDR3 loop spans 16 amino acids. V was shortened by 4 bases and J by 1 base, with 13 bases between the two germline ends. The CDR3 spells CASSSQEGGNTGELFF. The CDR3 nucleotides read TGTGCCAGCAGCTCCCAGGAAGGGGGGAACACCGGGGAGCTGTTTTTT.

In this sample, this clone turned up once. The CDR3 protein is CASSFQGGTYEQYF. CDR3 DNA: TGTGCCAGCAGTTTCCAGGGGGGCACCTACGAGCAGTACTTC. V is TRBV6-5 and J is TRBJ2-7; D may be TRBD1 (7 bases). Germline V gene lookup returns CDR1 MNHEY and CDR2 SVGAGI. The CDR3 is 14 amino acids. Trimming took off 4 bases at V and 2 bases at J, with 12 bases between the two ends.

V gene TRBV14 combines with J gene TRBJ1-2; the D gene is possibly TRBD1 (6 bases). The ends were cut back, 3 bases at V and 3 bases at J, with 14 bases in the middle. The germline gives CDR1 SGHDN, CDR2 FVKESK. CDR3 length: 15 amino acids. CDR3 sequence (DNA): TGTGCCAGCAGCCATCTGGGGGGCATGGACTATGGCTACACCTTC. Protein sequence: CASSHLGGMDYGYTF.

The rearrangement joins TRBV7-9 to TRBJ1-4; 9 nucleotides align to TRBD1. The germline gives CDR1 SEHNR, CDR2 FQNEAQ (reference sequence). With V trimmed by 5 bases and J by 6 bases, 7 bases remained unmatched. This CDR3 region has 15 residues. The CDR3 nucleotides read TGTGCCAGCAGCCCGGGACAGGGAGAAGATGAAAAACTGTTTTTT. Its protein product is CASSPGQGEDEKLFF.